A selection of T cell receptor beta chains follows, all from one sample in a study of cytomegalovirus exposure and HLA in healthy donors. This table comes from immunoSEQ multiplex PCR, and its TCRdb copy is limited to in-frame clones, with some not included. The sample totals 90,000 to 130,000 clones. The sample taken for sequencing was PBMCs. The receptors shown here come from a middle-aged man in good health and CMV-seropositive. Each CDR3 is given with its conserved first and last residue. The D gene is left open where the match is weak.

.	TRBV5-4	TRBJ2-7	CASSLGGSQGRSKEQYF
TRBD1	TRBV7-2	TRBJ1-5	CASSPGQGRFGNQPQHF
.	TRBV15	TRBJ2-6	CATATSGANVLTF
TRBD1	TRBV2	TRBJ2-1	CASSEPERDRQFF
TRBD1	TRBV7-9	TRBJ2-2	CASSLQGAGELFF
.	TRBV21-1	TRBJ1-2	CASSKVRQFYGYTF
.	TRBV28	TRBJ1-2	CASSLGGNYGYTF
.	TRBV5-6	TRBJ2-7	CASSLGMVRSCYEQYF
TRBD2	TRBV30	TRBJ2-3	CAWSEGLAEYTDTQYF
.	TRBV5-4	TRBJ1-5	CASSLAPGGNQPQHF
.	TRBV5-1	TRBJ1-1	CASSLARDFTEAFF
.	TRBV28	TRBJ1-4	CASSLGTGGVHEKLFF
TRBD1	TRBV29-1	TRBJ1-2	CSVEGRDRIYGYTF
.	TRBV7-8	TRBJ2-1	CASSHGLAPKSSYNEQFF
TRBD2	TRBV7-2	TRBJ2-7	CASSWGGMGYEQYF
.	TRBV27	TRBJ1-5	CASSSLPSDQPQHF
.	TRBV15	TRBJ1-5	CATSRDMQPQHF
TRBD1	TRBV27	TRBJ2-7	CASKGTGEGGEQYF
.	TRBV29-1	TRBJ2-7	CSVFSGSSYEQYF
TRBD1	TRBV6-6	TRBJ1-4	CASSKGGADEKLFF
.	TRBV27	TRBJ2-1	CASSPAGAVRVLFF
.	TRBV2	TRBJ2-7	CASRRSGYEQYF
.	TRBV7-9	TRBJ2-5	CASSLVLAEQYF
TRBD1	TRBV19	TRBJ1-1	CASETGSTEAFF
TRBD1	TRBV9	TRBJ1-2	CASSVAPRDRGSYYGYTF
TRBD1	TRBV2	TRBJ2-7	CASSGTGLGEQYF